This T cell receptor beta chain was recorded in a study of T cells after yellow fever vaccination. Overall study findings and caveats: Repertoires obtained by FACS sorting could include abundant clonotypes that entered as contaminants from the bulk population. Of the clonotypes, a small share occurred in both CD4 and CD8 compartments.

TCRdb processed the 5' RACE reads anew with MiXCR; each CDR3 protein has one entry. Of some 110,000 distinct CDR3 sequences in the sample, roughly 6.8% were seen once. This clonotype was seen many times. Its cognate antigen is unknown. The material was CD4+ T cells sorted from PBMCs, obtained 45 days after the first yellow fever vaccination. The TCR comes from a man aged 18 to 29 who received the YFV17D yellow fever vaccine.

The CDR3 loop is CASSLRDTNQETQYF. CDR3 bases: TGTGCCAGCAGCCTAAGGGACACGAACCAAGAGACCCAGTACTTC. The chain employs TRBV5-5 and TRBJ2-5; TRBD1 might be the D (6 bases). Germline V gene sequence: CDR1 SGHKS, CDR2 YYEKEE (reference sequence). The length of the CDR3 is 15 residues. Trimming stripped 4 bases from V and 0 bases from J, with 13 bases between.